Each of the 16 T cell receptor beta chains below was sequenced from the same sample in a study of OX40 agonist ivuxolimab in advanced cancers. The repertoire was sequenced with immunoSEQ multiplex PCR; TCRdb's copy has only in-frame clones and lacks some. The repertoire holds under 25,000 clones, with 70% to 80% as singletons. The sample here was CD4+ or CD8+ T cells sorted from blood, taken in a trial of the OX40 agonist ivuxolimab. The receptors derive from an adult with an advanced solid tumor such as melanoma, head and neck, liver or kidney cancer.

The J gene is TRBJ1-6, the V gene TRBV5-4; D not resolved. CDR1 is SGHNT and CDR2 is YYREEE in the germline V gene (reference sequence). The V end was cut by 4 bases, the J end by 1 base, with 9 bases between. The CDR3 has 15 residues. The CDR3 region is CASSLDISYNSPLHF. CDR3 in DNA: TGTGCCAGCAGCCTTGACATTTCCTATAATTCACCCCTCCACTTT. Together with reference TRBV5-4 and TRBJ1-6, the CDR3 gives the full variable domain: ETGVTQSPTHLIKTRGQQVTLRCSSQSGHNTVSWYQQALGQGPQFIFQYYREEENGRGNFPPRFSGLQFPNYSSELNVNALELDDSALYLCASSLDISYNSPLHFGNGTRLTVT.

As to this clone: This CDR3 is missing its conserved last phenylalanine or tryptophan, likely due to a read error. The limits of the CDR3 on the DNA are not certain, so only TCRdb's listed CDR3 is given. The chain joins TRBV2 to TRBJ1-1; TRBD1 is the table's D call, not checked against the DNA. CDR1 is SNHLY and CDR2 is FYNNEI in the germline V gene. The CDR3 is made up of 12 amino acids, end residues included. The CDR3 sequence: CASSEWAVSYPL.

The chain recombines TRBV7-6 with TRBJ2-7, with 7 bases lining up with TRBD1. The germline CDR1 and CDR2 sequences are SGHVS and FNYEAQ. This CDR3 has 14 amino acids. V lost 5 bases to trimming and J lost 3 bases; unmatched junction nucleotides: 7. In nucleotides, the CDR3 is TGTGCCAGCAGCCCCCGGGACAGCTTCTACGAGCAGTACTTC. Its translation: CASSPRDSFYEQYF.

The J gene is TRBJ1-1, the V gene TRBV19, with 8 bases fitting TRBD1. The J segment lost 4 bases and the V segment lost 5 bases, leaving 9 bases of the junction unmatched. From germline, CDR1 is LNHDA and CDR2 SQIVND (reference sequence). The CDR3 has 15 residues. The DNA for the CDR3 is TGTGCCAGTAGTGCGACAGGGGTGGTAAGCACTGAAGCTTTCTTT. This sequence encodes CASSATGVVSTEAFF.

The chain combines TRBV29-1 with TRBJ1-3; tentatively, D is TRBD1 (6 bases). CDR3 length equals 14 residues. CDR1 SQVTM and CDR2 ANQGSEA come from the germline V gene. V lost 4 bases and J lost 3, with 13 bases in between. In nucleotides, the CDR3 is TGCAGCGTTGGGGACACCGACCTTGGAAACACCATATATTTT. Residues: CSVGDTDLGNTIYF.

This chain joins TRBV6-6 and TRBJ2-7; weak D call: TRBD1 (5 bases). The germline gives CDR1 MNHNY, CDR2 SVGAGI (reference sequence). CDR3 length: 13 residues. The germline V and J ends were trimmed by 0 bases and 3 bases, with 6 bases remaining between them. CDR3 sequence reads: CASSYSDSYEQYF. CDR3 in DNA: TGTGCCAGCAGTTACTCCGACAGCTACGAGCAGTACTTC.

The chain has TRBV13 and TRBJ2-7, with D tentatively TRBD2 (5 bases). CDR1 is PRHDT and CDR2 is FYEKMQ in the germline V gene (reference sequence). This CDR3 is built from 15 residues. The ends were cut back, 5 bases at V and 1 base at J, with 15 bases in the middle. DNA of the CDR3: TGTGCCAGCAGCCCAACGAACGGGGTGTCCTACGAGCAGTACTTC. Translated, it gives CASSPTNGVSYEQYF.

V usage is TRBV4-2 and J usage is TRBJ2-7; TRBD1 matches at 8 bases. CDR1 LGHNA and CDR2 YNFKEQ come from the germline V gene. V lost 4 bases, J lost 3 bases, and 29 bases stayed unmatched. The CDR3 has 22 amino acids. The CDR3, as DNA: TGTGCCAGCAGCCCATCTTCTTTCCTCGGGACAGGAACCTCTAGGCCCCTCTACGAGCAGTACTTC. This sequence encodes CASSPSSFLGTGTSRPLYEQYF.

The rearrangement uses TRBV7-3 and TRBJ2-7, with 9 bases lining up with TRBD1. The germline gives CDR1 SGHTA, CDR2 FQGTGA. CDR3 length: 13 residues. The ends lost 5 bases at V and 5 bases at J; junction bases unmatched: 4. The CDR3 DNA is TGTGCCAGCAGCCGGGACAGGGCAAACGAGCAGTACTTC. Its protein is CASSRDRANEQYF.

By sample fraction, this clone is medium-sized (0.01 to 0.1%). This rearrangement joins TRBV25-1 to TRBJ1-1; 9 positions agree with TRBD1. V shed 8 bases, J shed 6 bases, and the junction held 7 bases outside the gene matches. The CDR3 has 13 amino acids. Germline-derived CDR1 and CDR2 are MGHDK and SYGVNS. CDR3 loop: CASGPGQGAEAFF. DNA of the CDR3: TGTGCCAGCGGTCCGGGACAGGGCGCTGAAGCTTTCTTT. Together with reference TRBV25-1 and TRBJ1-1, the CDR3 gives the full variable domain: EADIYQTPRYLVIGTGKKITLECSQTMGHDKMYWYQQDPGMELHLIHYSYGVNSTEKGDLSSESTVSRIRTEHFPLTLESARPSHTSQYLCASGPGQGAEAFFGQGTRLTVV.

V gene TRBV6-6 combines with J gene TRBJ2-4; the D is unclear. V lost 5 bases to trimming and J lost 4 bases, with 9 bases between them. CDR3 length: 13 residues. Germline values: CDR1 MNHNY, CDR2 SVGAGI (reference sequence). The CDR3 nucleotides are TGTGCCAGCAGTACCCTGGGGAAAAACATTCAGTACTTC. Encoded protein: CASSTLGKNIQYF.

V usage is TRBV11-2 and J usage is TRBJ2-1; the D is unclear. Germline assignment: CDR1 SGHAT and CDR2 FQNNGV. V shed 0 bases and J shed 3 bases, with 3 bases lying between them. This CDR3 contains 13 residues. CDR3 amino acids: CASSLEVYNEQFF. Here the CDR3 DNA reads TGTGCCAGCAGCTTAGAAGTCTACAATGAGCAGTTCTTC.

The rearrangement links TRBV19 to TRBJ1-2; D is uncertain. There are 11 residues in the CDR3. Trimming took 3 bases from V and 8 from J, leaving 7 bases between them. Germline loops: CDR1 LNHDA, CDR2 SQIVND (reference sequence). DNA for the CDR3: TGTGCCAGTAGTATTGGCCGGGGCTACACCTTC. It is translated as CASSIGRGYTF.

This clone showed up just a few times. The chain combines TRBV28 with TRBJ1-2; D may be TRBD1 (5 bases). The CDR3 contains 14 residues. Between the trimmed V and J ends, which lost 5 bases and 1 base, there was a span of 11 bases. The germline V gene encodes CDR1 MDHEN and CDR2 SYDVKM. CDR3: CASSLGVGNYGYTF. The CDR3 bases are TGTGCCAGCAGTCTAGGGGTTGGTAACTATGGCTACACCTTC.

Remarks on this clone: This CDR3 is also generated by other DNA sequences in the sample. J is TRBJ2-5 and V is TRBV4-3; D is possibly TRBD1 (5 bases). Germline V CDR1 and CDR2: LGHNA, YSLEER. This CDR3 contains 15 residues. Trimming cost V 1 base and J 5 bases, with 14 bases left between them. The CDR3 reads CASSQGGGAGETQYF. CDR3 DNA: TGCGCCAGCAGCCAAGGAGGTGGGGCCGGGGAGACCCAGTACTTC.

This chain links TRBV19 with TRBJ1-5; D call uncertain. The CDR3 spans 12 residues. Germline lookup yields CDR1 LNHDA and CDR2 SQIVND (reference sequence). V gave up 0 bases and J gave up 6 bases, with 3 bases separating them. CDR3 coding DNA: TGTGCCAGTAGTATAGACCCTCAGCCCCAGCATTTT. This encodes CASSIDPQPQHF.